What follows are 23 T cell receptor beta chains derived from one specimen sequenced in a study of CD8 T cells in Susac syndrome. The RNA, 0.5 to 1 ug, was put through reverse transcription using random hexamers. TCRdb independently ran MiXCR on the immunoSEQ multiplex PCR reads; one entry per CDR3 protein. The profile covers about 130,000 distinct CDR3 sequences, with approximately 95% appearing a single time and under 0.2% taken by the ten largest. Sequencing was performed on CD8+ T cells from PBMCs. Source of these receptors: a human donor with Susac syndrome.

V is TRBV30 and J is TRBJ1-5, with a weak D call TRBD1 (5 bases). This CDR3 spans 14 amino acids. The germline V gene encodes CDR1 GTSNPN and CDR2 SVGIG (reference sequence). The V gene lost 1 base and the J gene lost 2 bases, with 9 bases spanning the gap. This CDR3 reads CAWSGQNGNQPQHF. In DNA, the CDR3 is TGTGCCTGGAGTGGACAGAACGGCAATCAGCCCCAGCATTTT. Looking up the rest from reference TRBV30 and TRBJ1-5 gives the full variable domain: SQTIHQWPATLVQPVGSPLSLECTVEGTSNPNLYWYRQAAGRGLQLLFYSVGIGQISSEVPQNLSASRPQDRQFILSSKKLLLSDSGFYLCAWSGQNGNQPQHFGDGTRLSIL.

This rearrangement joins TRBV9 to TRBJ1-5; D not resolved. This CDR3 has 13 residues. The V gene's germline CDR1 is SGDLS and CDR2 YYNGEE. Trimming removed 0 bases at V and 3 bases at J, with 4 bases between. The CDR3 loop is CASSVEDNQPQHF. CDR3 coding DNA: TGTGCCAGCAGCGTAGAGGACAATCAGCCCCAGCATTTT. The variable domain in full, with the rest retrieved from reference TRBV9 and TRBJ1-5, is DSGVTQTPKHLITATGQRVTLRCSPRSGDLSVYWYQQSLDQGLQFLIQYYNGEERAKGNILERFSAQQFPDLHSELNLSSLELGDSALYFCASSVEDNQPQHFGDGTRLSIL.

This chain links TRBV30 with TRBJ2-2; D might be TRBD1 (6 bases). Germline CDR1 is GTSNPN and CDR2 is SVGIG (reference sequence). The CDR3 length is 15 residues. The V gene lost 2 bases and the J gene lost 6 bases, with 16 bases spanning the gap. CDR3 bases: TGTGCCTGGAGTCAAGGGGGTACTCCTTCCGGGGAGCTGTTTTTT. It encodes CAWSQGGTPSGELFF.

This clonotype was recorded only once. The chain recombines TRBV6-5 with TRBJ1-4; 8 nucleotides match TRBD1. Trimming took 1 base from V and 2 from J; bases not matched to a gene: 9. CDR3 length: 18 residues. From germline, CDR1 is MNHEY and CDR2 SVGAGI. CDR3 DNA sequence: TGTGCCAGCAGTTACTTAAAGACAGGGGTGTCGACTAATGAAAAACTGTTTTTT. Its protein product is CASSYLKTGVSTNEKLFF.

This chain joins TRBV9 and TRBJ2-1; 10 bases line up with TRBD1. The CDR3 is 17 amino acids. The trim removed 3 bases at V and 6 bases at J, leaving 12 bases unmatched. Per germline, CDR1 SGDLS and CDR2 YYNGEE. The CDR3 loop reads CASSDMGFRTGGNEQFF. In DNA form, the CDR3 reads TGTGCCAGCAGCGACATGGGTTTCAGGACAGGGGGCAATGAGCAGTTCTTC. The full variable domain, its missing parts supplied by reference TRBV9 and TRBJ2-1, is DSGVTQTPKHLITATGQRVTLRCSPRSGDLSVYWYQQSLDQGLQFLIQYYNGEERAKGNILERFSAQQFPDLHSELNLSSLELGDSALYFCASSDMGFRTGGNEQFFGPGTRLTVL.

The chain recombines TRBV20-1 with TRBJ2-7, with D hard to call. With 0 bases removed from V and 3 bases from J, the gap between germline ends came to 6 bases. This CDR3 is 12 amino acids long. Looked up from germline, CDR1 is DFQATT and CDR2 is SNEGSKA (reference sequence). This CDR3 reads CSARDMGYEQYF. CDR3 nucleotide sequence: TGCAGTGCTAGAGATATGGGCTACGAGCAGTACTTC.

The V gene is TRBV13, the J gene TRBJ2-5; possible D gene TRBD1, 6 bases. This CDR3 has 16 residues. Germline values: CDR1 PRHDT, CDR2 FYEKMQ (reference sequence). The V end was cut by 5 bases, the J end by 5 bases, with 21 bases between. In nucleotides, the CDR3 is TGTGCCAGCAGCCGGCAGAACCCCAGGGGCGGGGAGACCCAGTACTTC. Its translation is CASSRQNPRGGETQYF.

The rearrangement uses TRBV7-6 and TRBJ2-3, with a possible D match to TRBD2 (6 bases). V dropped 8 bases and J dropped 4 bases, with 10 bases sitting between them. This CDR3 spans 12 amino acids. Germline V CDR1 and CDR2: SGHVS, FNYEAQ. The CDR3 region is CASAGLADTQYF. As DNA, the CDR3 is TGTGCCAGCGCGGGACTGGCAGATACGCAGTATTTT.

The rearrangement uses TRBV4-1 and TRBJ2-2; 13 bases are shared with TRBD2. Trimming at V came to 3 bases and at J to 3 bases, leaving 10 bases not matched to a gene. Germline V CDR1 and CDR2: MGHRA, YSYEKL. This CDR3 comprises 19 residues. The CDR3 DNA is TGCGCCAGCAGCCACCCAACCCGGACTAGCGGGAGATACACCGGGGAGCTGTTTTTT. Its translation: CASSHPTRTSGRYTGELFF.

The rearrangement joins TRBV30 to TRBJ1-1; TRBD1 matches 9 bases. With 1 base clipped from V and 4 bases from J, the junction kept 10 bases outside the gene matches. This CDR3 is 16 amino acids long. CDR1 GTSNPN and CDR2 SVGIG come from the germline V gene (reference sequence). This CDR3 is CAWSGPGQGWGTEAFF. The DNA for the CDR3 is TGTGCCTGGAGTGGGCCGGGACAGGGATGGGGCACTGAAGCTTTCTTT.

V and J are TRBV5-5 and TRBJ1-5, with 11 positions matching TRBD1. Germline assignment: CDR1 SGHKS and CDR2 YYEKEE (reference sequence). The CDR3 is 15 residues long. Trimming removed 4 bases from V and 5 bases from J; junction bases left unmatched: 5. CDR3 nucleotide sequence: TGTGCCAGCAGCCCCGGGACAGGGGGATATCAGCCCCAGCATTTT. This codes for CASSPGTGGYQPQHF.

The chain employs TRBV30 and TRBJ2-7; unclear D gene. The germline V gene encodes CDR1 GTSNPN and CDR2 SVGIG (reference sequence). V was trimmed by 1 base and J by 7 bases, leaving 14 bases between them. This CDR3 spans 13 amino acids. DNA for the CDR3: TGTGCCTGGAGTGCTGGCCATATGTCGGAGCAGTACTTC. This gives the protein CAWSAGHMSEQYF.

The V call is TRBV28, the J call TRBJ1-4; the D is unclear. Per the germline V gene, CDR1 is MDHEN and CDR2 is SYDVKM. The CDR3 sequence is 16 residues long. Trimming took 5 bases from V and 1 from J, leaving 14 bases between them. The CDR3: CASSRPRGLTNEKLFF. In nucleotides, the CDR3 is TGTGCCAGCAGTCGACCTAGAGGGTTAACTAATGAAAAACTGTTTTTT.

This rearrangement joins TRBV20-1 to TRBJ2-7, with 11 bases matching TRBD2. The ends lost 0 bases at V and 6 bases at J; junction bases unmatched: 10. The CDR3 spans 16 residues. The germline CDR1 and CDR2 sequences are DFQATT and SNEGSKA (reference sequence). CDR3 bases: TGCAGTGCTAGAGATCACCAAACTAGCGGGAGTGCCGAGCAGTACTTC. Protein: CSARDHQTSGSAEQYF.

This chain's CDR3 is CASSLARGLPEAFF. The CDR3 DNA is TGCGCCAGCAGCTTGGCTCGGGGGCTCCCTGAAGCTTTCTTT. The genes are TRBV5-1 and TRBJ1-1, with D possibly being TRBD1 (6 bases). Germline CDR1 SGHRS, CDR2 YFSETQ. The CDR3 runs to 14 residues. V lost 0 bases and J lost 6, with 12 bases in between.

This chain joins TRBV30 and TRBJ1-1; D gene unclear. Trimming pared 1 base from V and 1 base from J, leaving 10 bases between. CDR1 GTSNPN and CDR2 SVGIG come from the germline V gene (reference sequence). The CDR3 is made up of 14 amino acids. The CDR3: CAWSARAENTEAFF. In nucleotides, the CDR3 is TGTGCCTGGAGTGCGCGGGCCGAGAACACTGAAGCTTTCTTT.

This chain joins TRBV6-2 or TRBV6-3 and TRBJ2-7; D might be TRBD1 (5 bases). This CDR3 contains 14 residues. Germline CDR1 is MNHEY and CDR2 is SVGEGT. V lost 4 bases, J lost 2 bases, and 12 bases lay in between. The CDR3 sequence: CASSSAGQAYEQYF. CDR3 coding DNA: TGTGCCAGCAGTTCCGCAGGGCAAGCCTACGAGCAGTACTTC.

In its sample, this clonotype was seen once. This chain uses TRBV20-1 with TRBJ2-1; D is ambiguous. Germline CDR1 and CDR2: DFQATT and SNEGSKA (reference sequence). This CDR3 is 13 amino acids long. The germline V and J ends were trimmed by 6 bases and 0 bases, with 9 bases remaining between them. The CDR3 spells CSAGMGSYNEQFF. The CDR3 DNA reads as TGCAGTGCGGGGATGGGCTCCTACAATGAGCAGTTCTTC.

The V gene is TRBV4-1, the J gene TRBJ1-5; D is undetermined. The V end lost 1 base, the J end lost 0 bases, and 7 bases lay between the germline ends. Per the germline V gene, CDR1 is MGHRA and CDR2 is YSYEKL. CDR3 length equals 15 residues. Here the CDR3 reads CASSQADPSNQPQHF. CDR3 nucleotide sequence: TGCGCCAGCAGCCAAGCCGACCCTAGCAATCAGCCCCAGCATTTT.

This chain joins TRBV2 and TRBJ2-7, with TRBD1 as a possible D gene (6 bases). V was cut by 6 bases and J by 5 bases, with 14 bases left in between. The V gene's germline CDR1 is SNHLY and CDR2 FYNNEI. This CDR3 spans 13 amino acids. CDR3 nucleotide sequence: TGTGCCAGCAGAGGGGACATTCGGGACGAGCAGTACTTC. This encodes CASRGDIRDEQYF. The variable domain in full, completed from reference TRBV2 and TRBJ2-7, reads EPEVTQTPSHQVTQMGQEVILRCVPISNHLYFYWYRQILGQKVEFLVSFYNNEISEKSEIFDDQFSVERPDGSNFTLKIRSTKLEDSAMYFCASRGDIRDEQYFGPGTRLTVT.

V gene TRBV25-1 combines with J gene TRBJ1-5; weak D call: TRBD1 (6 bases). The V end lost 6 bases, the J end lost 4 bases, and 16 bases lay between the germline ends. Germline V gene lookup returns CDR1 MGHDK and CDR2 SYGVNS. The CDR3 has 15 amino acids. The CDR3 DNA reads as TGTGCCAGCAGGTACAGGGCACGGGCAAATCAGCCCCAGCATTTT. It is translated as CASRYRARANQPQHF.

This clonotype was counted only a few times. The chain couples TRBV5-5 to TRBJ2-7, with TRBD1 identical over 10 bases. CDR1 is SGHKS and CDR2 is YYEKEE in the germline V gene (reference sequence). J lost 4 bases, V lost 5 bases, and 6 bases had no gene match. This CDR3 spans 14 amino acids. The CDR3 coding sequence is TGTGCCAGCAGTCTCGACAGGGGGCTATACGAGCAGTACTTC. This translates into CASSLDRGLYEQYF.

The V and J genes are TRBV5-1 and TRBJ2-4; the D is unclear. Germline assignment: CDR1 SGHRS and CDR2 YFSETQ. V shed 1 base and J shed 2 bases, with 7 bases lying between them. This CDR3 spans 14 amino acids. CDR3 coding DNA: TGCGCCAGCAGCTTGCGGCTAACCAAAAACATTCAGTACTTC. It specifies CASSLRLTKNIQYF.